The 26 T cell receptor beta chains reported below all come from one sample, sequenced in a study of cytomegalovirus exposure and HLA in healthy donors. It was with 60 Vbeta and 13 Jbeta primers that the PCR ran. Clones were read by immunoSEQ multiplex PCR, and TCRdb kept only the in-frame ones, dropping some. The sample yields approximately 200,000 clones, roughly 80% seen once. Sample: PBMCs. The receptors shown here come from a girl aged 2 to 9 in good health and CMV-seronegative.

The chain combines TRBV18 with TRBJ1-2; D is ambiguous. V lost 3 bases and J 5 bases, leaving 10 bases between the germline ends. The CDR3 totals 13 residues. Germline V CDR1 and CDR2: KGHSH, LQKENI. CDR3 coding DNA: TGTGCCAGCTCACCGAGGGAGCGGTATGGCTACACCTTC. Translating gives CASSPRERYGYTF.

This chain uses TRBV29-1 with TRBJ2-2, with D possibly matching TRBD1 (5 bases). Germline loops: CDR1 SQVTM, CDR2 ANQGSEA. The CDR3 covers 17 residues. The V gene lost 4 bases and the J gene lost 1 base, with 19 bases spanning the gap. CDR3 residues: CSVVLGREGRNTGELFF. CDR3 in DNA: TGCAGCGTTGTATTGGGCAGGGAAGGCCGGAACACCGGGGAGCTGTTTTTT.

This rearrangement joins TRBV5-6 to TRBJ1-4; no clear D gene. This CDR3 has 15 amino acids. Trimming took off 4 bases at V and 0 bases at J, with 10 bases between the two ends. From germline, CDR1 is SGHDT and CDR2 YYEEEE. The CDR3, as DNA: TGTGCCAGCAGCGAGGGCGGTGCAACTAATGAAAAACTGTTTTTT. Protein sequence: CASSEGGATNEKLFF.

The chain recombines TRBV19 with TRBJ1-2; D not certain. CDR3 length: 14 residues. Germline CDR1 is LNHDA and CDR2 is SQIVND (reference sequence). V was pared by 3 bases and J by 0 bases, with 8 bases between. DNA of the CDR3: TGTGCCAGTAGTATTCAGGCAGCTAACTATGGCTACACCTTC. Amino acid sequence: CASSIQAANYGYTF.

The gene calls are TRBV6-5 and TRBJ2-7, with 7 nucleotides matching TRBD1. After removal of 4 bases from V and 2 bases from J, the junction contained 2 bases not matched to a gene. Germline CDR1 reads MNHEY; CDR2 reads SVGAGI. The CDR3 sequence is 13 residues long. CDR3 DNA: TGTGCCAGCAGTTGGGGACAGACCTACGAGCAGTACTTC. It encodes CASSWGQTYEQYF.

The CDR3: CASSERDSEYNYGYTF. The CDR3 nucleotides are TGTGCCAGCAGTGAGCGGGACTCCGAATACAACTATGGCTACACCTTC. The chain is built from TRBV6-1 and TRBJ1-2; D possibly corresponds to TRBD1 (5 bases). This CDR3 region has 16 residues. The germline CDR1 and CDR2 sequences are MNHNS and SASEGT. Trimming stripped 3 bases from V and 2 bases from J, with 16 bases between.

The CDR3 bases are TGTGCCAGCAGCCCGGACAGGGACAGTAGGGAGCAGTACTTC. Protein: CASSPDRDSREQYF. V usage is TRBV7-8 and J usage is TRBJ2-7; 8 nucleotides match TRBD1. The V gene end was trimmed by 5 bases and the J gene end by 7 bases; junction bases not matched to a gene: 10. CDR3 length: 14 residues. The germline V gene has CDR1 SGHVS and CDR2 FQNEAQ. Full variable domain (missing parts from reference TRBV7-8 and TRBJ2-7): GAGVSQSPRYKVAKRGQDVALRCDPISGHVSLFWYQQALGQGPEFLTYFQNEAQLDKSGLPSDRFFAERPEGSVSTLKIQRTQQEDSAVYLCASSPDRDSREQYFGPGTRLTVT.

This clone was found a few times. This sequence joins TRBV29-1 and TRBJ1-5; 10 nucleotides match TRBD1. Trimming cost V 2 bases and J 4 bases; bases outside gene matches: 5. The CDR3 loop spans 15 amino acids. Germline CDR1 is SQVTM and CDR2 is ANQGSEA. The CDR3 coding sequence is TGCAGCGTTGAACCGACAGGGGGCGTTAATCAGCCCCAGCATTTT. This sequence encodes CSVEPTGGVNQPQHF.

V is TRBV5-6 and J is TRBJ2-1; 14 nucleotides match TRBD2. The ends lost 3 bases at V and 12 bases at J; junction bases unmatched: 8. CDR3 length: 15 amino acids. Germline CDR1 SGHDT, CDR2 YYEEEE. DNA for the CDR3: TGTGCCAGCAGCTCCGGGACTAGCGGGAGCTGGAGGCAGTTCTTC. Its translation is CASSSGTSGSWRQFF.

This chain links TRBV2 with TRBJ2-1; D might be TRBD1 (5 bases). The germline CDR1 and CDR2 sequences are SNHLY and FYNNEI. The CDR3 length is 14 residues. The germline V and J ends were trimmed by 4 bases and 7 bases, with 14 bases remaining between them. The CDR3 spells CASSVGVRANEQFF. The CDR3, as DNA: TGTGCCAGCAGTGTTGGGGTCAGGGCGAATGAGCAGTTCTTC.

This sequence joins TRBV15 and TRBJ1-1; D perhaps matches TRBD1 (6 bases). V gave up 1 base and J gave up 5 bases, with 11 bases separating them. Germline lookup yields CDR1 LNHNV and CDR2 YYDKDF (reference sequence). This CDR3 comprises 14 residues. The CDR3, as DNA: TGTGCCACCAGCAGAGGGGTAGGGGGTACTGAAGCTTTCTTT. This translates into CATSRGVGGTEAFF.

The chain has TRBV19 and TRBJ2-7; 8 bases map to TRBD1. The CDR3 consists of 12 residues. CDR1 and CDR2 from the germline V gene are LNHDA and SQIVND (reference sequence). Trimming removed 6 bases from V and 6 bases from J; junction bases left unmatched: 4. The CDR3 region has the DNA TGTGCCAGTAGCCCACAGGGGGGCGAGCAGTACTTC. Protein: CASSPQGGEQYF.

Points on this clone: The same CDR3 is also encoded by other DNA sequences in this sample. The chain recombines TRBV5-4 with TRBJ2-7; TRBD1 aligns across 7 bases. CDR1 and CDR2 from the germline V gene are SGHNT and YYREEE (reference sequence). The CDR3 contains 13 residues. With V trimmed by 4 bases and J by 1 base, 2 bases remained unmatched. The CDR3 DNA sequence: TGTGCCAGCAGCCTACAGGGGTCCTACGAGCAGTACTTC. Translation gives CASSLQGSYEQYF.

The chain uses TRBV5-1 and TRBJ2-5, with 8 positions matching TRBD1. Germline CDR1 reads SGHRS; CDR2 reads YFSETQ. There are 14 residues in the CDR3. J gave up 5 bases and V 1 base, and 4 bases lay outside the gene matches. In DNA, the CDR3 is TGCGCCAGCAGCTTGCACAGGGGGAAGGAGACCCAGTACTTC. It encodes CASSLHRGKETQYF.

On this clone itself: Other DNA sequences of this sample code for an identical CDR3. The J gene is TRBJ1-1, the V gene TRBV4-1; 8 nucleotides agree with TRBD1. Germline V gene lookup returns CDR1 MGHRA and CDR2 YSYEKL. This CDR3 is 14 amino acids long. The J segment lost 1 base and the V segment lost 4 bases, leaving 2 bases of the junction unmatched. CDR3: CASSLGTGNTEAFF. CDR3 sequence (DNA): TGCGCCAGCAGCCTGGGGACAGGGAACACTGAAGCTTTCTTT.

CDR3 sequence reads: CSAAVNTEAFF. The DNA of the CDR3 is TGCAGTGCTGCAGTGAACACTGAAGCTTTCTTT. The chain has TRBV20-1 and TRBJ1-1; D remains unclear. With 5 bases removed from V and 0 bases from J, the gap between germline ends came to 4 bases. Looked up from germline, CDR1 is DFQATT and CDR2 is SNEGSKA (reference sequence). The CDR3 covers 11 residues.

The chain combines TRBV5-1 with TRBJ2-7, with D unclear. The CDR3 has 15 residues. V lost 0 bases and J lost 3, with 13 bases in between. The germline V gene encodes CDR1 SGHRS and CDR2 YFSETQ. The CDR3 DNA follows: TGCGCCAGCAGCTTGGCCGGGTCAGAGGTCTACGAGCAGTACTTC. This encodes CASSLAGSEVYEQYF.

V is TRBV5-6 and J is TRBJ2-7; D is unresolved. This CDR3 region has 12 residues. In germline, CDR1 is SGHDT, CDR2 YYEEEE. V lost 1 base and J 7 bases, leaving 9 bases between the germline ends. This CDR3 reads CASSLKPLEQYF. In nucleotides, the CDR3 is TGTGCCAGCAGCTTGAAGCCCTTAGAGCAGTACTTC.

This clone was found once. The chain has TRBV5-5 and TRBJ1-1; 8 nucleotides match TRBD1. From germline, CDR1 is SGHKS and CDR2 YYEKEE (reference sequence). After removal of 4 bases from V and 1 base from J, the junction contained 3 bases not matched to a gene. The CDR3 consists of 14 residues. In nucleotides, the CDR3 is TGTGCCAGCAGCCCCGGACAGGGGAACACTGAAGCTTTCTTT. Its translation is CASSPGQGNTEAFF.

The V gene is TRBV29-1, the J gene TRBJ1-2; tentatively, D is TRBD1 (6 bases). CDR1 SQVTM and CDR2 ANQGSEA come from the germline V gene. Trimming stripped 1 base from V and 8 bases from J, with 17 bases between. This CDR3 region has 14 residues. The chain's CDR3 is CSVEADSWGTGYTF. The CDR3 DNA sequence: TGCAGCGTTGAAGCGGACAGTTGGGGTACGGGCTACACCTTC.

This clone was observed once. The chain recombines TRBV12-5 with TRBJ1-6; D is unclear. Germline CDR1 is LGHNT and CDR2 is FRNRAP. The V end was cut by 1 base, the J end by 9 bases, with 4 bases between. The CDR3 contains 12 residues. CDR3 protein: CASGLDRSPLHF. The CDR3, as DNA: TGTGCTAGTGGTTTGGATCGTTCACCCCTCCACTTT.

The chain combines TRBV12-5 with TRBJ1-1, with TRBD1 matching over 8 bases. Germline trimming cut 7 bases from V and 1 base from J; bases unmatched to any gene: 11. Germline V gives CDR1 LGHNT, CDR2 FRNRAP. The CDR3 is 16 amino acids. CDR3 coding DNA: TGTGCTAGTGATTATAATTCAGGGGGCTGGAACACTGAAGCTTTCTTT. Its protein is CASDYNSGGWNTEAFF.

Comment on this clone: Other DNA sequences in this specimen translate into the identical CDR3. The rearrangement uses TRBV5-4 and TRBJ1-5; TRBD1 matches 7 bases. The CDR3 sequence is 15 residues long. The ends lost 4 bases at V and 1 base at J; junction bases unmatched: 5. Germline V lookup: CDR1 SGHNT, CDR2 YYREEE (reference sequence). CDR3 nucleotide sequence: TGTGCCAGCAGCCTGGGGGGACAGAGCAATCAGCCCCAGCATTTT. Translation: CASSLGGQSNQPQHF.

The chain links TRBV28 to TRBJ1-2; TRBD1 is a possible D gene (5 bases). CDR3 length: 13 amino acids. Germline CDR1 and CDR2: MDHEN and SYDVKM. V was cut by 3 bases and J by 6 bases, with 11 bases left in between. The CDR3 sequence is CASSLPQGDGYTF. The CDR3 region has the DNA TGTGCCAGCAGTTTGCCCCAGGGTGATGGCTACACCTTC.

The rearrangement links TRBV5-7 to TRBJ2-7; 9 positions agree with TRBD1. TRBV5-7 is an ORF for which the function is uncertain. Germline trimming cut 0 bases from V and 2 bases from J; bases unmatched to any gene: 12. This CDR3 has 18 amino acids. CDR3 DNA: TGTGCCAGCAGCTTGGAGTCGTTCGACAGGGGGTTTACCTACGAGCAGTACTTC. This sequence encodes CASSLESFDRGFTYEQYF.

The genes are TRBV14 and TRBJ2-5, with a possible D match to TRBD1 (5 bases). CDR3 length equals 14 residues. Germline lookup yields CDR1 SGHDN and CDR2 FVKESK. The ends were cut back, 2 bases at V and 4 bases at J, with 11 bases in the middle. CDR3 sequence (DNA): TGTGCCAGCAGCCAATTAGGGGTAGGAGAGACCCAGTACTTC. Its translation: CASSQLGVGETQYF.